These 22 T cell receptor beta chains share one sample of origin, sequenced in a study of T-cell reconstitution after alpha-beta-depleted transplantation in children. As it was prepared, the TCRbeta library received unique molecular identifiers. One entry per CDR3 protein, called by TCRdb with MiXCR from the PCR reads. In the table there are hundreds of thousands of distinct CDR3 sequences, approximately 10% of which are singletons. Specimen: PBMCs, collected before TCRalphabeta/CD19-depleted stem cell transplant. The receptors were gathered from a child less than two years old with acute myeloid leukemia, due to receive a stem cell transplant.

The table lists this clonotype with many counts. The chain links TRBV20-1 to TRBJ2-1, with 9 bases fitting TRBD2. CDR1 and CDR2 from the germline V gene are DFQATT and SNEGSKA (reference sequence). The CDR3 spans 14 residues. J gave up 0 bases and V 6 bases, and 3 bases lay outside the gene matches. CDR3 nucleotides: TGCAGTGCGATTAGCGGGAGCTCCTACAATGAGCAGTTCTTC. It yields the protein CSAISGSSYNEQFF.

A note on this clonotype: A single base is all that separates this from a far larger clone, so a read error is likely. V and J are TRBV5-5 and TRBJ2-2; D may be TRBD1 or TRBD2 (5 bases each). V gave up 4 bases and J gave up 0 bases, with 7 bases separating them. This CDR3 is built from 14 residues. Germline V CDR1 and CDR2: SGHKS, YYEKEE (reference sequence). The CDR3 bases are TGTGCCAGCAGCGGGGGACCGAACACCGGGGAGCTGTTTTTT. Its translation is CASSGGPNTGELFF.

At least ten counts were recorded for this clonotype. The J gene is TRBJ2-5, the V gene TRBV5-6, with a possible D match to TRBD2 (5 bases). The CDR3 consists of 13 residues. Germline V gives CDR1 SGHDT, CDR2 YYEEEE. V lost 3 bases and J 3 bases, leaving 9 bases between the germline ends. The CDR3 region has the DNA TGTGCCAGCAGCTCGGACTCCGAAGAGACCCAGTACTTC. It specifies CASSSDSEETQYF.

This clonotype was picked up a small number of times. The genes are TRBV4-2 and TRBJ2-1; the match to TRBD2 covers 8 bases. The junction had 2 bases not matched to a gene; V was cut back by 3 bases and J by 4 bases. From germline, CDR1 is LGHNA and CDR2 YNFKEQ. CDR3 length: 14 amino acids. The CDR3 is CASSQREEYNEQFF. CDR3 nucleotides: TGTGCCAGCAGCCAGCGGGAGGAGTACAATGAGCAGTTCTTC.

This clonotype has a count of ten or more. The chain joins TRBV7-8 to TRBJ2-1; a weak D match, TRBD2 (6 bases). The V gene's germline CDR1 is SGHVS and CDR2 FQNEAQ. Trimming left V 5 bases short and J 7 bases short, with 15 bases between. The CDR3 totals 14 residues. DNA of the CDR3: TGTGCCAGCAGCCACCCCTCAGGGAGGAATGAGCAGTTCTTC. Amino acid sequence: CASSHPSGRNEQFF.

At least ten counts were recorded for this clonotype. This rearrangement joins TRBV19 to TRBJ2-1; possible D gene TRBD1, 6 bases. Germline V gene lookup returns CDR1 LNHDA and CDR2 SQIVND (reference sequence). The CDR3 is 15 amino acids. The germline V and J ends were trimmed by 1 base and 0 bases, with 7 bases remaining between them. In nucleotides, the CDR3 is TGTGCCAGTAGTATAGTGGACAGCTCCTACAATGAGCAGTTCTTC. Residues: CASSIVDSSYNEQFF.

This clonotype was counted at least ten times. The genes are TRBV2 and TRBJ1-4; D gene uncertain. Germline values: CDR1 SNHLY, CDR2 FYNNEI. V lost 10 bases and J lost 1, with 16 bases in between. The CDR3 contains 15 residues. The CDR3 DNA reads TGTGCCACCCGGGGAGAAGCCCTAACTAATGAAAAACTGTTTTTT. It yields the protein CATRGEALTNEKLFF.

This clonotype was counted ten times or more. V usage is TRBV20-1 and J usage is TRBJ2-1; 8 bases match TRBD2. The trim removed 0 bases at V and 5 bases at J, leaving 9 bases unmatched. This CDR3 region has 16 residues. Germline values: CDR1 DFQATT, CDR2 SNEGSKA (reference sequence). The DNA for the CDR3 is TGCAGTGCTAGAGATCAGAGCGGGAGAACGCACAATGAGCAGTTCTTC. It yields the protein CSARDQSGRTHNEQFF.

Many counts were recorded for this clonotype. The rearrangement joins TRBV20-1 to TRBJ2-3; the match to TRBD2 covers 8 bases. CDR1 is DFQATT and CDR2 is SNEGSKA in the germline V gene (reference sequence). The CDR3 totals 14 residues. V shed 1 base and J 1 base; nucleotides not matched to a gene: 1. The CDR3 bases are TGCAGTGCTAGAGCGGGGGGGGGCACAGATACGCAGTATTTT. It codes for CSARAGGGTDTQYF.

This clonotype was counted ten times or more. The chain joins TRBV20-1 to TRBJ2-7, with 9 bases fitting TRBD2. Germline V gene lookup returns CDR1 DFQATT and CDR2 SNEGSKA (reference sequence). V lost 5 bases, J lost 5 bases, and 13 bases stayed unmatched. There are 15 residues in the CDR3. Here the CDR3 reads CSARPSGTSFHEQYF. DNA of the CDR3: TGCAGTGCTCGTCCATCCGGGACTAGCTTCCACGAGCAGTACTTC.

This clonotype was counted many times. The chain is built from TRBV5-1 and TRBJ2-7; 14 bases line up with TRBD2. Per germline, CDR1 SGHRS and CDR2 YFSETQ. This CDR3 is 16 amino acids long. Unmatched junction bases numbered 7, after V lost 3 bases and J lost 5 bases. This CDR3 is CASSSGLAGGGHEQYF. The CDR3 region has the DNA TGCGCCAGCAGCTCCGGACTAGCGGGAGGAGGCCACGAGCAGTACTTC.

This chain links TRBV6-2 or TRBV6-3 with TRBJ2-2; no clear D gene. Germline V lookup: CDR1 MNHEY, CDR2 SVGEGT. V shed 6 bases and J shed 6 bases, with 5 bases lying between them. The CDR3 has 11 amino acids. The CDR3 loop is CASRDPGELFF. The CDR3 region has the DNA TGTGCCAGCAGAGATCCCGGGGAGCTGTTTTTT.

This clonotype has ten or more counts. This CDR3 is CASSKQGLSDTQYF. CDR3 in DNA: TGCGCCAGCAGCAAGCAGGGTTTGTCAGATACGCAGTATTTT. The V call is TRBV5-1, the J call TRBJ2-3, with D possibly matching TRBD1 (5 bases). The CDR3 is 14 residues long. Germline CDR1 SGHRS, CDR2 YFSETQ. V dropped 4 bases and J dropped 4 bases, with 13 bases sitting between them.

This clonotype was counted ten times or more. The chain combines TRBV3-1 with TRBJ2-1; D might be TRBD2 (6 bases). Germline V gene data show CDR1 as LGHDT and CDR2 as YNNKEL (reference sequence). V was pared by 0 bases and J by 3 bases, with 12 bases between. This CDR3 has 16 amino acids. Here the CDR3 DNA reads TGTGCCAGCAGCCAAGAGGGGACTCCTATCTACAATGAGCAGTTCTTC. Encoded protein: CASSQEGTPIYNEQFF.

This sequence joins TRBV7-2 and TRBJ1-5, with TRBD1 as a possible D gene (5 bases). CDR1 and CDR2 (germline): SGHTA, FQGNSA. Trimming took off 5 bases at V and 0 bases at J, with 8 bases between the two ends. This CDR3 has 14 residues. CDR3 protein: CASSTTGSNQPQHF. The DNA for the CDR3 is TGTGCCAGCAGCACAACAGGTAGCAATCAGCCCCAGCATTTT.

Ten or more counts support this clonotype. This rearrangement joins TRBV28 to TRBJ2-5; possible D gene TRBD2, 6 bases. V dropped 6 bases and J dropped 3 bases, with 17 bases sitting between them. This CDR3 spans 15 amino acids. Germline V CDR1 and CDR2: MDHEN, SYDVKM. In DNA, the CDR3 is TGTGCCAGCAGCCCCGCCGGCGGAGGGAAAGAGACCCAGTACTTC. Its translation: CASSPAGGGKETQYF.

Only a few counts were recorded for this clonotype. The J gene is TRBJ1-5, the V gene TRBV2; 9 positions match TRBD1. Unmatched junction bases numbered 2, after V lost 10 bases and J lost 4 bases. Germline V gives CDR1 SNHLY, CDR2 FYNNEI. This CDR3 region has 12 residues. For the CDR3, the DNA is TGTGCCACCGGACAGGGGAATCAGCCCCAGCATTTT. Its protein product is CATGQGNQPQHF.

The genes are TRBV27 and TRBJ2-6; TRBD2 agrees at 9 bases. V dropped 2 bases and J dropped 0; count of bases not matched to a gene: 2. The germline V gene has CDR1 MNHEY and CDR2 SMNVEV (reference sequence). This CDR3 contains 17 residues. CDR3 loop: CASSLGSGSSGANVLTF. The CDR3 DNA is TGTGCCAGCAGTTTAGGTAGCGGGAGCTCTGGGGCCAACGTCCTGACTTTC.

Remarks on this clonotype: A read error may produce the germline difference seen at one junction end. The chain has TRBV3-1 and TRBJ1-1, with D possibly being TRBD1 (5 bases). The CDR3 consists of 15 residues. In germline, CDR1 is LGHDT, CDR2 YNNKEL (reference sequence). The CDR3 bases are TGTGCGAGCAGCCAAGGAATCAATGGGGGCACTGAAGCTTTCTTT. Translating it yields CASSQGINGGTEAFF.

This clonotype was seen many times. This chain joins TRBV20-1 and TRBJ2-2; D is perhaps TRBD1 (6 bases). Trimming left V 6 bases short and J 0 bases short, with 23 bases between. Germline CDR1 and CDR2: DFQATT and SNEGSKA (reference sequence). This CDR3 contains 18 residues. CDR3 sequence (DNA): TGCAGTGCCCAAACTATGGACAGTTACTTCGCGAACACCGGGGAGCTGTTTTTT. Translating gives CSAQTMDSYFANTGELFF.

This clonotype was counted between two and nine times. This chain joins TRBV7-3 and TRBJ2-1; D unresolved. CDR1 is SGHTA, CDR2 FQGTGA, per germline. The CDR3 totals 14 residues. V lost 5 bases, J lost 3 bases, and 11 bases lay in between. Here the CDR3 reads CASSADEYYNEQFF. CDR3 DNA sequence: TGTGCCAGCAGCGCGGACGAGTACTACAATGAGCAGTTCTTC.

Many counts were recorded for this clonotype. The genes are TRBV29-1 and TRBJ1-2; the D gene is possibly TRBD1 (5 bases). The CDR3 contains 12 residues. The germline V gene encodes CDR1 SQVTM and CDR2 ANQGSEA. Trimming took 4 bases from V and 2 from J, leaving 8 bases between them. CDR3 sequence reads: CSVVWGNYGYTF. CDR3 DNA sequence: TGCAGCGTTGTTTGGGGGAACTATGGCTACACCTTC.